One sample yielded the 24 T cell receptor beta chains listed below, sequenced in a study of cytomegalovirus exposure and HLA in healthy donors. Both 60 Vbeta primers and 13 Jbeta primers went into the PCR. Clones were sequenced by immunoSEQ multiplex PCR, and TCRdb holds only the in-frame ones, with some missing. The sample lists about 120,000 clones; roughly 80% were seen once. Sequencing used PBMCs. The receptors originated from a woman under 30 in good health and CMV-seronegative.

The chain uses TRBV6-1 and TRBJ1-5, with 10 bases aligning to TRBD1. Germline-derived CDR1 and CDR2 are MNHNS and SASEGT. This CDR3 has 17 residues. Trimming cost V 2 bases and J 5 bases; bases outside gene matches: 9. In DNA, the CDR3 is TGTGCCAGCAGTGAATCCCTCCCGACAGGGGGCGATCAGCCCCAGCATTTT. Protein: CASSESLPTGGDQPQHF.

This clone was counted once. The junction departs from the called germline gene at one end, perhaps through a read error. V and J are TRBV29-1 and TRBJ2-6; 11 nucleotides line up with TRBD1. Germline CDR1 is SQVTM and CDR2 is ANQGSEA. CDR3 length: 16 residues. The CDR3 DNA is TGCAGCGTTGAGGGACAGGGGGTCCCTGGGGCCAACGGCCTGACTTTC. Translating it yields CSVEGQGVPGANGLTF.

The chain combines TRBV27 with TRBJ2-7, with D possibly matching TRBD2 (6 bases). V lost 6 bases to trimming and J lost 4 bases, with 16 bases between them. The germline V gene encodes CDR1 MNHEY and CDR2 SMNVEV (reference sequence). The CDR3 spans 14 residues. The CDR3 coding sequence is TGTGCCAGCAGCCGCGCACCGGGGGTTTACGAGCAGTACTTC. Translating gives CASSRAPGVYEQYF.

CDR3 amino acids: CASSQLQGHQETQYF. The CDR3 nucleotides are TGTGCCAGCAGTCAGTTACAGGGGCATCAAGAGACCCAGTACTTC. This chain uses TRBV2 with TRBJ2-5; TRBD1 aligns across 7 bases. The CDR3 covers 15 residues. V shed 5 bases and J 2 bases; nucleotides not matched to a gene: 8. Germline CDR1 is SNHLY and CDR2 is FYNNEI. Based on the CDR3 plus reference TRBV2 and TRBJ2-5, the full variable domain is EPEVTQTPSHQVTQMGQEVILRCVPISNHLYFYWYRQILGQKVEFLVSFYNNEISEKSEIFDDQFSVERPDGSNFTLKIRSTKLEDSAMYFCASSQLQGHQETQYFGPGTRLLVL.

The chain combines TRBV5-4 with TRBJ2-3; 8 nucleotides align to TRBD1. The CDR3 covers 16 residues. Germline CDR1 SGHNT, CDR2 YYREEE (reference sequence). The V and J ends lost 0 bases and 2 bases, in that order; junction bases with no gene match: 5. As DNA, the CDR3 is TGTGCCAGCAGCTTGGGGGACAGGTTCCTCACAGATACGCAGTATTTT. This encodes CASSLGDRFLTDTQYF.

This clone was detected only a few times. The chain employs TRBV7-2 and TRBJ2-7; 8 bases are a match to TRBD1. J was trimmed by 4 bases and V by 3 bases; bases with no gene match: 8. CDR3 size: 15 residues. Germline assignment: CDR1 SGHTA and CDR2 FQGNSA. The CDR3 DNA sequence: TGTGCCAGCAGCTTTCTGGGGACAGGACCTTACGAGCAGTACTTC. This encodes CASSFLGTGPYEQYF.

The chain employs TRBV6-5 and TRBJ1-1, with 8 bases identical to TRBD1. Trimming cost V 6 bases and J 1 base; bases outside gene matches: 7. Per the germline V gene, CDR1 is MNHEY and CDR2 is SVGAGI. The CDR3 covers 15 residues. The CDR3 reads CASRPDRGWNTEAFF. CDR3 DNA: TGTGCCAGCAGACCCGACAGGGGTTGGAACACTGAAGCTTTCTTT.

The V and J genes are TRBV29-1 and TRBJ2-2; 9 positions match TRBD2. With V trimmed by 7 bases and J by 4 bases, 4 bases remained unmatched. Per the germline V gene, CDR1 is SQVTM and CDR2 is ANQGSEA. The length of the CDR3 is 13 residues. CDR3 residues: CSASGGRTGELFF. In DNA form, the CDR3 reads TGCAGCGCGAGCGGGGGGCGCACCGGGGAGCTGTTTTTT.

This clone was seen only a few times. CDR3 loop: CSVEWGGTEAFF. Written as DNA, the CDR3 is TGCAGCGTTGAATGGGGAGGGACTGAAGCTTTCTTT. The V gene is TRBV29-1, the J gene TRBJ1-1; no firm D call. There are 12 residues in the CDR3. The germline V gene has CDR1 SQVTM and CDR2 ANQGSEA. The germline V and J ends were trimmed by 2 bases and 5 bases, with 9 bases remaining between them.

This chain links TRBV19 with TRBJ1-5; a weak D match, TRBD1 (5 bases). The CDR3 has 15 amino acids. Germline CDR1 and CDR2: LNHDA and SQIVND (reference sequence). V lost 7 bases and J lost 2, with 15 bases in between. The CDR3 coding sequence is TGTGCCAGTACCCCCATGGGAGGGGGCAATCAGCCCCAGCATTTT. Residues: CASTPMGGGNQPQHF.

The V gene is TRBV4-2, the J gene TRBJ1-1, with a weak D call TRBD1 (6 bases). Germline values: CDR1 LGHNA, CDR2 YNFKEQ. This CDR3 region has 15 residues. Trimming left V 0 bases short and J 1 base short, with 9 bases between. The CDR3 is CASSQDNRANTEAFF. CDR3 nucleotide sequence: TGTGCCAGCAGCCAAGATAACAGGGCGAACACTGAAGCTTTCTTT.

This clone came up a few times. This chain uses TRBV7-2 with TRBJ2-3; 11 bases are shared with TRBD2. V gave up 4 bases and J gave up 4 bases; unmatched junction bases: 7. Looked up from germline, CDR1 is SGHTA and CDR2 is FQGNSA. The CDR3 has 16 amino acids. This CDR3 reads CASSYSGGAAPDTQYF. CDR3 DNA sequence: TGTGCCAGCAGCTATAGCGGGGGGGCCGCGCCAGATACGCAGTATTTT.

The chain combines TRBV11-2 with TRBJ2-1; 11 nucleotides line up with TRBD2. The length of the CDR3 is 15 residues. Looked up from germline, CDR1 is SGHAT and CDR2 is FQNNGV. The V gene end was trimmed by 1 base and the J gene end by 7 bases; junction bases not matched to a gene: 3. DNA for the CDR3: TGTGCCAGCAGCTTAGGGGCTAGCGGGGGGAATGAGCAGTTCTTC. Protein sequence: CASSLGASGGNEQFF.

The chain carries TRBV6-5 and TRBJ1-6, with TRBD1 identical over 8 bases. J gave up 11 bases and V 2 bases, and 11 bases lay outside the gene matches. The CDR3 runs to 16 residues. CDR1 MNHEY and CDR2 SVGAGI come from the germline V gene. The CDR3 reads CASSYLSRGLNPPLHF. CDR3 DNA: TGTGCCAGCAGTTACCTTTCCAGGGGGCTCAATCCACCCCTCCACTTT.

The V call is TRBV5-1, the J call TRBJ1-1; D perhaps matches TRBD1 (5 bases). Trimming left V 0 bases short and J 4 bases short, with 7 bases between. This CDR3 spans 13 amino acids. Germline V gene data show CDR1 as SGHRS and CDR2 as YFSETQ. CDR3 in amino acids: CASSLEGSTEAFF. The CDR3 DNA is TGCGCCAGCAGCTTGGAGGGGTCCACTGAAGCTTTCTTT.

This clone appeared once. The chain is built from TRBV7-9 and TRBJ2-7, with 11 bases lining up with TRBD1. The CDR3 is 15 amino acids. The V and J ends lost 5 bases and 5 bases, in that order; junction bases with no gene match: 8. Germline V gives CDR1 SEHNR, CDR2 FQNEAQ (reference sequence). Written as DNA, the CDR3 is TGTGCCAGCAGCGGACGGGACAGGGGGTCGGACGAGCAGTACTTC. Translating gives CASSGRDRGSDEQYF.

The chain has TRBV5-4 and TRBJ1-5; 7 positions match TRBD1. Germline V gene lookup returns CDR1 SGHNT and CDR2 YYREEE (reference sequence). This CDR3 contains 15 residues. Unmatched junction bases numbered 20, after V lost 9 bases and J lost 11 bases. The CDR3 region has the DNA TGTGCCACCTGGGACAGAACCACCCCCTGGTCGTCCCAGCATTTT. It is translated as CATWDRTTPWSSQHF.

The CDR3 DNA is TGTGCCAGCAGCTTAACGCGGGAATTGGAGCAGTACTTC. This codes for CASSLTRELEQYF. The rearrangement links TRBV7-3 to TRBJ2-7; tentatively, D is TRBD2 (6 bases). Trimming took off 0 bases at V and 7 bases at J, with 10 bases between the two ends. Germline CDR1 SGHTA, CDR2 FQGTGA. CDR3 length: 13 amino acids.

As to this clone: The sample holds other DNA sequences that translate to the same CDR3. This chain joins TRBV4-2 and TRBJ1-5; 7 bases are shared with TRBD1. Trimming removed 3 bases from V and 1 base from J; junction bases left unmatched: 3. This CDR3 is 15 amino acids long. The germline V gene encodes CDR1 LGHNA and CDR2 YNFKEQ. CDR3 sequence reads: CASSQEQGSNQPQHF. CDR3 coding DNA: TGTGCCAGCAGCCAGGAACAGGGGAGCAATCAGCCCCAGCATTTT.

The J gene is TRBJ2-3, the V gene TRBV9, with 7 bases aligning to TRBD1. V was pared by 3 bases and J by 0 bases, with 1 base of the junction left unmatched. CDR1 is SGDLS and CDR2 is YYNGEE in the germline V gene. This CDR3 comprises 14 residues. The CDR3, as DNA: TGTGCCAGCAGCGCCAGGGGGAGCACAGATACGCAGTATTTT. Protein sequence: CASSARGSTDTQYF. Drawing the rest from reference TRBV9 and TRBJ2-3, the complete variable domain is DSGVTQTPKHLITATGQRVTLRCSPRSGDLSVYWYQQSLDQGLQFLIQYYNGEERAKGNILERFSAQQFPDLHSELNLSSLELGDSALYFCASSARGSTDTQYFGPGTRLTVL.

V gene TRBV19 combines with J gene TRBJ1-1; D uncertain. This CDR3 contains 13 residues. Trimming shortened V by 2 bases and J by 1 base, and 5 bases separated the two germline ends. Germline CDR1 and CDR2: LNHDA and SQIVND (reference sequence). This chain's CDR3 is CASSIHSNTEAFF. Here the CDR3 DNA reads TGTGCCAGTAGTATACACTCGAACACTGAAGCTTTCTTT.

The chain links TRBV10-1 to TRBJ1-1, with 7 bases that match TRBD1. Germline CDR1 reads WNHNN; CDR2 reads SYGVQD (reference sequence). The CDR3 consists of 13 residues. V shed 5 bases and J 2 bases; nucleotides not matched to a gene: 2. This chain's CDR3 is CASSRDRNTEAFF. CDR3 nucleotides: TGCGCCAGCAGTCGGGACAGAAACACTGAAGCTTTCTTT.

This chain joins TRBV7-2 and TRBJ1-1, with D unresolved. Trimming took 3 bases from V and 5 from J, leaving 10 bases between them. Germline assignment: CDR1 SGHTA and CDR2 FQGNSA. The CDR3 is made up of 13 amino acids. The CDR3 nucleotides are TGTGCCAGCAGCTTGGCCCGGGAGACTGAAGCTTTCTTT. It is translated as CASSLARETEAFF.

The chain combines TRBV7-9 with TRBJ2-5, with 7 bases identical to TRBD2. The germline V gene encodes CDR1 SEHNR and CDR2 FQNEAQ (reference sequence). The CDR3 has 15 amino acids. The V gene end was trimmed by 2 bases and the J gene end by 5 bases; junction bases not matched to a gene: 8. The CDR3 reads CASSLSVGGPETQYF. The DNA of the CDR3 is TGTGCCAGCAGCTTATCGGTGGGAGGGCCGGAGACCCAGTACTTC.